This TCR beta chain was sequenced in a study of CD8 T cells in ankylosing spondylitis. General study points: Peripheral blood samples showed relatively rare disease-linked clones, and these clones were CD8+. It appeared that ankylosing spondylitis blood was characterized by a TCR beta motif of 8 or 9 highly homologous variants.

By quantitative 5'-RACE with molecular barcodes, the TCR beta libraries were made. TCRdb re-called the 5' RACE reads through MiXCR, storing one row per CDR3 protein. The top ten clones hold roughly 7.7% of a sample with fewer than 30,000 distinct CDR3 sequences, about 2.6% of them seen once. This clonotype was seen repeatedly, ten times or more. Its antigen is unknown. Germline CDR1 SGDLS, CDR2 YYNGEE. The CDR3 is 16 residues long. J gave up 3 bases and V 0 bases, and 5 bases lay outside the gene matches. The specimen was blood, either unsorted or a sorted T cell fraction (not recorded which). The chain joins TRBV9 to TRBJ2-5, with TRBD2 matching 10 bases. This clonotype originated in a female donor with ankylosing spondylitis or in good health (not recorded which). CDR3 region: CASSVEAGGREETQYF. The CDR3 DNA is TGTGCCAGCAGCGTAGAAGCGGGGGGGCGAGAAGAGACCCAGTACTTC.